The 24 T cell receptor beta chains reported below all come from one sample, sequenced in a study of CD8 T cells in ankylosing spondylitis. Their antigens remain unidentified. General study points: Roughly eight highly homologous variants made up a TCR beta motif that seemed to typify ankylosing spondylitis blood.

One entry per CDR3 protein, called by TCRdb with MiXCR from the 5' RACE reads. The data contain about 800,000 distinct CDR3 sequences, around 11% of them singletons. Sequenced sample: blood, either unsorted or a sorted T cell fraction (not recorded which). The receptor set was obtained from a male donor with ankylosing spondylitis.

V is TRBV4-3 and J is TRBJ2-3; TRBD2 agrees at 13 bases. Germline values: CDR1 LGHNA, CDR2 YSLEER. The CDR3 has 20 amino acids. Trimming cost V 4 bases and J 5 bases; bases outside gene matches: 18. This CDR3 is CASSREGVPGLAGRGDTQYF. The DNA of the CDR3 is TGCGCCAGCAGCCGAGAAGGGGTACCGGGACTAGCGGGAAGGGGAGATACGCAGTATTTT.

CDR3 nucleotides: TGTGCCAGCAGCCCCAGGGACCCTTTTATATCACCCCTCCACTTT. This encodes CASSPRDPFISPLHF. The chain is built from TRBV7-9 and TRBJ1-6; possibly TRBD1 for D (5 bases). Trimming took off 5 bases at V and 10 bases at J, with 18 bases between the two ends. Germline assignment: CDR1 SEHNR and CDR2 FQNEAQ (reference sequence). This CDR3 contains 15 residues.

This clonotype was recorded many times. The chain combines TRBV29-1 with TRBJ1-2, with TRBD1 matching 7 bases. Trimming removed 3 bases from V and 4 bases from J; junction bases left unmatched: 5. Germline values: CDR1 SQVTM, CDR2 ANQGSEA. There are 13 residues in the CDR3. CDR3 sequence reads: CSVDDRVGYGYTF. The CDR3 region has the DNA TGCAGCGTTGATGACAGGGTGGGCTATGGCTACACCTTC.

This clonotype has only a few counts. V gene TRBV20-1 combines with J gene TRBJ2-1; 13 bases align to TRBD2. Germline-derived CDR1 and CDR2 are DFQATT and SNEGSKA (reference sequence). This CDR3 region has 17 residues. Trimming at V came to 5 bases and at J to 0 bases, leaving 7 bases not matched to a gene. The CDR3 loop reads CSAETSGGTSSYNEQFF. As DNA, the CDR3 is TGCAGTGCTGAGACTAGCGGGGGGACTAGCTCCTACAATGAGCAGTTCTTC.

V usage is TRBV6-2 or TRBV6-3 and J usage is TRBJ1-1, with 9 bases matching TRBD1. Looked up from germline, CDR1 is MNHEY and CDR2 is SVGEGT. This CDR3 is 18 amino acids long. V lost 8 bases to trimming and J lost 4 bases; unmatched junction nucleotides: 20. The chain's CDR3 is CASQTKRWTGEVGTEAFF. In nucleotides, the CDR3 is TGTGCCAGCCAAACCAAACGTTGGACAGGGGAGGTGGGCACTGAAGCTTTCTTT.

The sample holds a few counts of this clonotype. The chain joins TRBV20-1 to TRBJ2-7, with D uncertain. V was cut by 6 bases and J by 3 bases, with 12 bases left in between. In germline, CDR1 is DFQATT, CDR2 SNEGSKA (reference sequence). The CDR3 consists of 12 residues. CDR3 DNA sequence: TGCAGTGCCCTGCTGGTGGGCTACGAGCAGTACTTC. Translation gives CSALLVGYEQYF.

This clonotype was detected only a few times. The J gene is TRBJ2-7, the V gene TRBV24-1; D gene uncertain. V lost 3 bases and J 2 bases, leaving 7 bases between the germline ends. CDR3 size: 13 residues. Germline CDR1 KGHDR, CDR2 SFDVKD. The CDR3 is CATSDTVTYEQYF. In DNA form, the CDR3 reads TGTGCCACCAGTGATACAGTTACCTACGAGCAGTACTTC.

The chain employs TRBV10-3 and TRBJ2-3; D gene ambiguous. With 4 bases removed from V and 5 bases from J, the gap between germline ends came to 10 bases. CDR3 size: 13 residues. The germline V gene has CDR1 ENHRY and CDR2 SYGVKD. In nucleotides, the CDR3 is TGTGCCATCAGTGCTCCCTGGGGAGATACGCAGTATTTT. Translated, it gives CAISAPWGDTQYF.

This clonotype was counted only a few times. V gene TRBV29-1 combines with J gene TRBJ2-5; D perhaps matches TRBD2 (5 bases). Germline V CDR1 and CDR2: SQVTM, ANQGSEA. V was trimmed by 6 bases and J by 2 bases, leaving 19 bases between them. The CDR3 runs 15 residues. The CDR3 here is CSVTPGSDSQETQYF. CDR3 in DNA: TGCAGCGTAACGCCGGGATCAGACTCGCAAGAGACCCAGTACTTC.

The table lists this clonotype with a few counts. The chain combines TRBV28 with TRBJ2-1; the match to TRBD2 covers 8 bases. There are 15 residues in the CDR3. From germline, CDR1 is MDHEN and CDR2 SYDVKM. V lost 6 bases to trimming and J lost 4 bases; unmatched junction nucleotides: 8. The CDR3 nucleotides are TGTGCCAGCAGACCAACTAGCGGCCCATACAATGAGCAGTTCTTC. Translated, it gives CASRPTSGPYNEQFF.

The chain carries TRBV6-4 and TRBJ1-6; D gene ambiguous. Germline CDR1 and CDR2: MRHNA and SNTAGT. The CDR3 is 15 residues long. V lost 6 bases and J lost 0, with 9 bases in between. The CDR3 sequence: CASRIKASYNSPLHF. The CDR3 region has the DNA TGTGCCAGCAGGATAAAGGCCTCCTATAATTCACCCCTCCACTTT.

This clonotype was counted many times. This rearrangement joins TRBV5-1 to TRBJ2-1; TRBD1 is a possible D gene (6 bases). The CDR3 totals 15 residues. Germline V lookup: CDR1 SGHRS, CDR2 YFSETQ. V was clipped by 3 bases and J by 2 bases, with 12 bases between them. DNA of the CDR3: TGCGCCAGCAGCTGGTCAGGGGATCCCTACAATGAGCAGTTCTTC. It yields the protein CASSWSGDPYNEQFF.

The genes are TRBV30 and TRBJ2-3; a weak D match, TRBD1 (5 bases). From germline, CDR1 is GTSNPN and CDR2 SVGIG (reference sequence). Trimming pared 4 bases from V and 2 bases from J, leaving 19 bases between. This CDR3 is 16 amino acids long. DNA of the CDR3: TGTGCCTGGAAGGTGGGGCGTTATCTAGACACAGATACGCAGTATTTT. Translating gives CAWKVGRYLDTDTQYF.

V and J are TRBV9 and TRBJ2-2; 8 nucleotides agree with TRBD2. In germline, CDR1 is SGDLS, CDR2 YYNGEE. This CDR3 contains 17 residues. The trim removed 0 bases at V and 4 bases at J, leaving 8 bases unmatched. In DNA form, the CDR3 reads TGTGCCAGCAGCGTAGCCCCCGGGGGGGCCCGCACCGGGGAGCTGTTTTTT. The encoded protein is CASSVAPGGARTGELFF. Variable domain in full (rest from reference TRBV9 and TRBJ2-2): DSGVTQTPKHLITATGQRVTLRCSPRSGDLSVYWYQQSLDQGLQFLIQYYNGEERAKGNILERFSAQQFPDLHSELNLSSLELGDSALYFCASSVAPGGARTGELFFGEGSRLTVL.

V usage is TRBV20-1 and J usage is TRBJ1-4, with unresolved D. The CDR3 length is 13 residues. In germline, CDR1 is DFQATT, CDR2 SNEGSKA (reference sequence). V was clipped by 3 bases and J by 3 bases, with 8 bases between them. The CDR3 region is CSASTAPNEKLFF. CDR3 in DNA: TGCAGTGCTAGCACAGCCCCTAATGAAAAACTGTTTTTT.

The chain employs TRBV20-1 and TRBJ1-5, with 7 bases that match TRBD1. The CDR3 runs to 15 residues. V shed 3 bases, J shed 3 bases, and the junction held 8 bases outside the gene matches. Germline V lookup: CDR1 DFQATT, CDR2 SNEGSKA (reference sequence). The DNA for the CDR3 is TGCAGTGCTAGTCCATTTGGACAGGTCAATCAGCCCCAGCATTTT. Amino acid sequence: CSASPFGQVNQPQHF.

The chain combines TRBV20-1 with TRBJ1-2; weak D call: TRBD1 (5 bases). CDR1 and CDR2 (germline): DFQATT, SNEGSKA (reference sequence). V was shortened by 8 bases and J by 8 bases, with 18 bases between the two germline ends. The CDR3 loop spans 12 amino acids. In DNA, the CDR3 is TGCAGTCCTGAGAGGGGAACAGGCGGCTACACCTTC. Amino acids: CSPERGTGGYTF.

The chain employs TRBV19 and TRBJ2-7; D is tentatively TRBD1 or TRBD2 (5 bases each). Germline V gives CDR1 LNHDA, CDR2 SQIVND (reference sequence). V shed 4 bases and J shed 0 bases, with 13 bases lying between them. The CDR3 has 15 amino acids. CDR3 DNA: TGTGCCAGTAGTAGGGGACCGGTAAACTCCTACGAGCAGTACTTC. Encoded protein: CASSRGPVNSYEQYF.

The chain combines TRBV20-1 with TRBJ1-4; D unclear. This CDR3 has 13 amino acids. Germline CDR1 and CDR2: DFQATT and SNEGSKA (reference sequence). Trimming cost V 6 bases and J 1 base, with 9 bases left between them. CDR3 protein: CSALQQTNEKLFF. Here the CDR3 DNA reads TGCAGTGCCTTACAGCAAACTAATGAAAAACTGTTTTTT.

The V call is TRBV29-1, the J call TRBJ2-3; D is possibly TRBD2 (6 bases). V lost 3 bases to trimming and J lost 10 bases, with 20 bases between them. There are 14 residues in the CDR3. The germline gives CDR1 SQVTM, CDR2 ANQGSEA. CDR3 region: CSVESAGRSRAQYF. CDR3 sequence (DNA): TGCAGCGTTGAGTCAGCGGGCCGTAGCAGGGCGCAGTATTTT.

This clonotype was recorded many times. The rearrangement uses TRBV12-3 or TRBV12-4 and TRBJ1-4; perhaps TRBD1 as D (5 bases). V lost 7 bases, J lost 11 bases, and 14 bases lay in between. The CDR3 has 12 residues. In DNA form, the CDR3 reads TGTGCCAGCACGTTTGGGGGAGCGAAACTGTTTTTT. It is translated as CASTFGGAKLFF.

The rearrangement links TRBV20-1 to TRBJ2-7, with D maybe TRBD2 (6 bases). The CDR3 contains 13 residues. CDR1 DFQATT and CDR2 SNEGSKA come from the germline V gene (reference sequence). The ends were cut back, 7 bases at V and 6 bases at J, with 19 bases in the middle. CDR3 protein: CSGSRGLSVEQYF. Here the CDR3 DNA reads TGCAGTGGGTCTCGGGGACTGTCCGTCGAGCAGTACTTC.

In this sample, this clonotype turned up a few times. This chain uses TRBV5-1 with TRBJ2-5; D gene uncertain. V was trimmed by 3 bases and J by 5 bases, leaving 11 bases between them. The CDR3 has 13 amino acids. Germline V gene data show CDR1 as SGHRS and CDR2 as YFSETQ. The CDR3 DNA reads TGCGCCAGCAGCTCGAACAACGGGGAGACCCAGTACTTC. Translating gives CASSSNNGETQYF.

This sequence joins TRBV6-1 and TRBJ2-2, with D tentatively TRBD1 (6 bases). With 3 bases removed from V and 3 bases from J, the gap between germline ends came to 8 bases. Per germline, CDR1 MNHNS and CDR2 SASEGT. The CDR3 runs 14 residues. CDR3 loop: CASSDKGDTGELFF. The DNA for the CDR3 is TGTGCCAGCAGTGACAAGGGGGACACCGGGGAGCTGTTTTTT.